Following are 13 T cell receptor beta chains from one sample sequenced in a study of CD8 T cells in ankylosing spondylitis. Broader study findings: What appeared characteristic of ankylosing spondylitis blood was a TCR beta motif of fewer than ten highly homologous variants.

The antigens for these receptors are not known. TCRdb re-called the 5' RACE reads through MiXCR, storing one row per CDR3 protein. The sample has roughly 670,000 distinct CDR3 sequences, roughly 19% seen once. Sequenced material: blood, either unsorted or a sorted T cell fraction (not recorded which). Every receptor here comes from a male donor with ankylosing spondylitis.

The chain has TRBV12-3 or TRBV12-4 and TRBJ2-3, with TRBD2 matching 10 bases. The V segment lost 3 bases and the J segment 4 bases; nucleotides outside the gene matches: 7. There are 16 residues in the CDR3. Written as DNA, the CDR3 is TGTGCCAGCAGTTTGGTACGGACTAGCGGTTCAGATACGCAGTATTTT. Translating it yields CASSLVRTSGSDTQYF.

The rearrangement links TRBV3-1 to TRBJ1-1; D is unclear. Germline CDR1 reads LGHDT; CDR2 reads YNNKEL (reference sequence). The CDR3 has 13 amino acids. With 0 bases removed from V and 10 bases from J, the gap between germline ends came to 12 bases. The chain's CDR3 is CASSQDFGRRAFF. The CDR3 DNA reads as TGTGCCAGCAGCCAAGATTTTGGGCGGCGAGCTTTCTTT.

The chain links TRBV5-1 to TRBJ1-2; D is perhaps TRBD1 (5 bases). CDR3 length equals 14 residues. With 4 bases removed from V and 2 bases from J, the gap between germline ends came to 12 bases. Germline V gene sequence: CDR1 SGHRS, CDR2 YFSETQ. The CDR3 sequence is CASSPWDPNYGYTF. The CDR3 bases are TGCGCCAGCAGCCCTTGGGACCCCAACTATGGCTACACCTTC.

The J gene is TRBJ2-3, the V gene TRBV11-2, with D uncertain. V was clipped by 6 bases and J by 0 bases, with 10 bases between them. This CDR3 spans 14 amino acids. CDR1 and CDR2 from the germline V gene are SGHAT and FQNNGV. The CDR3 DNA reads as TGTGCCAGCAGGTTCCGGGTTAGCACAGATACGCAGTATTTT. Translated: CASRFRVSTDTQYF.

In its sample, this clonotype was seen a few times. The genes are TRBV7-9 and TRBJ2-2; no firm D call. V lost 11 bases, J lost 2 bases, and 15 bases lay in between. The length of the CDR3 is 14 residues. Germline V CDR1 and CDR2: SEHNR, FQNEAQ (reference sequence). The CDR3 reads CAGELGFNTGELFF. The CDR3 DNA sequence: TGTGCCGGAGAATTAGGATTTAACACCGGGGAGCTGTTTTTT.

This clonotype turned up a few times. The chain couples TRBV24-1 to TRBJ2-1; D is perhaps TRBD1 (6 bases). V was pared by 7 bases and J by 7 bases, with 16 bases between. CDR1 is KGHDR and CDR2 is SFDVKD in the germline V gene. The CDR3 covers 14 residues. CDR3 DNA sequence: TGTGCCACCAGGAACCGGGACAAGGGGAATGAGCAGTTCTTC. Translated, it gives CATRNRDKGNEQFF.

CDR3 bases: TGTGCCAGCAGTTCCCTGGAGGGTCGCTCCTACAATGAGCAGTTCTTC. It codes for CASSSLEGRSYNEQFF. This sequence joins TRBV7-6 and TRBJ2-1, with D possibly TRBD2 on 6 matching bases. The germline V and J ends were trimmed by 6 bases and 0 bases, with 15 bases remaining between them. Germline CDR1 is SGHVS and CDR2 is FNYEAQ. This CDR3 region has 16 residues.

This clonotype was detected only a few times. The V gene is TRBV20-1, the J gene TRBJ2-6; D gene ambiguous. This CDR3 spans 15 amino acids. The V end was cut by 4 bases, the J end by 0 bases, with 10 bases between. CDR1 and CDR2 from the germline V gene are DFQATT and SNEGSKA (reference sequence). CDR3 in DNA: TGCAGTGCTACAACACCGGACTCTGGGGCCAACGTCCTGACTTTC. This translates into CSATTPDSGANVLTF.

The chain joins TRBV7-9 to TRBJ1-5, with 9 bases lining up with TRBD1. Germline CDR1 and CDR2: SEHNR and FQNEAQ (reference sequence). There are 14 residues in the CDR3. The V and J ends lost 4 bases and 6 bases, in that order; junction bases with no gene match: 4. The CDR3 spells CASSSGTGRQPQHF. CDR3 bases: TGTGCCAGCAGCTCGGGGACAGGGCGTCAGCCCCAGCATTTT.

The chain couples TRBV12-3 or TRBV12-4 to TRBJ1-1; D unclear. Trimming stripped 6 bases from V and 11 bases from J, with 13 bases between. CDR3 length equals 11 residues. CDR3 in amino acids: CASSYNKEAFF. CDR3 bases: TGTGCCAGCAGCTACAATAAAGAGGCTTTCTTT.

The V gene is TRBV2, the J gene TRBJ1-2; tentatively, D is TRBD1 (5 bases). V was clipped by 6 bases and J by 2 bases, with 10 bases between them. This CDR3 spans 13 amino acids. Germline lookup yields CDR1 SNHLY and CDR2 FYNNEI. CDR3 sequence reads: CASRLGLNYGYTF. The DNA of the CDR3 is TGTGCCAGCAGGCTGGGACTGAACTATGGCTACACCTTC.

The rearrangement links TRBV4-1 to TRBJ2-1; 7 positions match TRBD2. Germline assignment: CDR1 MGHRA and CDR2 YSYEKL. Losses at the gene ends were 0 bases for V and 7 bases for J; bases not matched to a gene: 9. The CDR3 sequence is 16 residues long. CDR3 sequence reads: CASSQDRWEGRNEQFF. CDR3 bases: TGCGCCAGCAGCCAAGATAGGTGGGAGGGCCGGAATGAGCAGTTCTTC.

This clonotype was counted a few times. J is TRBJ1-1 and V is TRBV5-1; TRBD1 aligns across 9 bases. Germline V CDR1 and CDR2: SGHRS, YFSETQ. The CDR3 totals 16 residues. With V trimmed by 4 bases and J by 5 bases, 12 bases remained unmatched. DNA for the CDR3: TGCGCCAGCAGCCGGGGGGACAGGGCCGCCCGAACTGAAGCTTTCTTT. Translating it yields CASSRGDRAARTEAFF.